Given below is one T cell receptor beta chain in context. What it recognizes is unknown. This record comes from a study of shared clonotypes between healthy human individuals. Study details: Three plates each covered CD4 naive and memory; CD8 naive two, CD8 memory one. The study's findings and limits: What rarefaction showed was incomplete sorted-subset sequencing despite large depth. An effect of sequencing depth on clonotype sharing among donors was expected.

Selected positively for CCR7 and CD45RO-negative, naive CD8 cells excluded terminally differentiated effector memory CD45RA+ cells. Template for every sorted-subset replicate PCR totaled around 200 ng DNA, tens of thousands of T cell genomes. Some clones are missing from TCRdb's copy, which holds only in-frame ones; the method was immunoSEQ multiplex PCR. Here the sample spans a few million clones, 93% being singletons. Material for sequencing was naive CD8+ T cells from PBMCs. The sequence was obtained from a man aged 18 to 30 in good health. Some clones in this sample may be carry-over from other donors' samples.

For the CDR3, the DNA is TGTGCCAGCAGCTTAGATCTGGGCTGGGACGCCGGGGAGCTGTTTTTT. It yields the protein CASSLDLGWDAGELFF. This chain joins TRBV11-2 and TRBJ2-2, with D perhaps TRBD1 or TRBD2 (5 bases each). V lost 0 bases and J 6 bases, leaving 14 bases between the germline ends. The CDR3 runs 16 residues. Germline V gene lookup returns CDR1 SGHAT and CDR2 FQNNGV.